The entry that follows covers one T cell receptor beta chain sequence. Its antigen is currently unknown. The sample belongs to a study of cytomegalovirus exposure and HLA in healthy donors. With 60 Vbeta and 13 Jbeta primers, the PCR was carried out. Clones were read by immunoSEQ multiplex PCR, and TCRdb kept only the in-frame ones, dropping some. This sample yields under 300,000 clones, of which about 83% are seen a single time; approximately 2% belongs to the top ten. Germline CDR1 is MGHRA and CDR2 is YSYEKL. The CDR3 runs to 17 residues. V dropped 0 bases and J dropped 1; count of bases not matched to a gene: 5. Study results and caveats: TCR beta sequences numbering around 15,000 were associated with HLA alleles at 0.05 false discovery rate in a later analysis. Previous analysis showed most TCR beta V segments were productive about 90% or about 30% of the time.

V gene TRBV4-1 combines with J gene TRBJ2-2, with 7 nucleotides matching TRBD1. The TCR was taken from a woman aged 40 to 50 in good health and CMV-seropositive. Sequencing was done on a sample of PBMCs. CDR3 nucleotides: TGCGCCAGCAGCCAAGACCCTCACAGGGGGAACACCGGGGAGCTGTTTTTT. This translates into CASSQDPHRGNTGELFF.